The 18 T cell receptor beta chains below were found in one sample sequenced in a study of PD-1 blockade in mismatch repair-deficient tumors. Using immunoSEQ multiplex PCR, the repertoire was profiled, and TCRdb retains in-frame clones only, with some absent. Counted here are more than 85,000 clones, 70% to 85% occurring once; the ten biggest clones make up 6.3%. This sample comprised peripheral blood, obtained 30 to 36 weeks after starting pembrolizumab. Every receptor here comes from an adult with mismatch repair-deficient cancer.

The CDR3 DNA is TGTGCCAGCAGTCGAACCAACAGGAGCCAGCCCCAGCATTTT. Its protein product is CASSRTNRSQPQHF. V usage is TRBV6-5 and J usage is TRBJ1-5; tentative D call: TRBD1 (5 bases). V was clipped by 5 bases and J by 7 bases, with 15 bases between them. Germline V CDR1 and CDR2: MNHEY, SVGAGI. The CDR3 runs to 14 residues.

The chain combines TRBV20-1 with TRBJ1-2; D unclear. The CDR3 has 11 amino acids. Germline CDR1 DFQATT, CDR2 SNEGSKA (reference sequence). The V and J ends lost 3 bases and 6 bases respectively, with 8 bases between them. The CDR3 here is CSASQLNGYTF. The CDR3 DNA reads TGCAGTGCTAGTCAATTGAATGGCTACACCTTC.

The gene calls are TRBV27 and TRBJ2-1; no reliable D call. The V gene's germline CDR1 is MNHEY and CDR2 SMNVEV (reference sequence). The CDR3 is 13 amino acids. Trimming took off 6 bases at V and 8 bases at J, with 14 bases between the two ends. The chain's CDR3 is CASSSNPGYEQFF. The CDR3 region has the DNA TGTGCCAGCAGCTCTAACCCCGGGTATGAGCAGTTCTTC.

This sequence joins TRBV7-2 and TRBJ2-7, with 10 nucleotides matching TRBD1. This CDR3 spans 13 amino acids. V shed 3 bases and J 7 bases; nucleotides not matched to a gene: 3. Germline V gene lookup returns CDR1 SGHTA and CDR2 FQGNSA. CDR3 sequence: CASSLGQGNEQYF. The CDR3 DNA reads as TGTGCCAGCAGCTTGGGACAGGGGAATGAGCAGTACTTC.

This chain connects TRBV27 to TRBJ1-1; D is uncertain. CDR3 length: 14 amino acids. Germline V gene lookup returns CDR1 MNHEY and CDR2 SMNVEV (reference sequence). V gave up 3 bases and J gave up 6 bases, with 14 bases separating them. The CDR3 coding sequence is TGTGCCAGCAGTTTCAAAGTGGGAGTTGCTGAAGCTTTCTTT. Protein product: CASSFKVGVAEAFF.

J is TRBJ1-5 and V is TRBV23-1; 8 nucleotides line up with TRBD1. TRBV23-1 is classed as an ORF, of uncertain function. The CDR3 is made up of 15 amino acids. After removal of 6 bases from V and 5 bases from J, the junction contained 9 bases not matched to a gene. CDR3 protein: CASRFRTGCDQPQHF. In DNA form, the CDR3 reads TGCGCCAGCAGGTTCCGGACAGGGTGTGATCAGCCCCAGCATTTT.

The table lists this clone with a count of one. The chain recombines TRBV5-1 with TRBJ2-7; D uncertain. The CDR3 sequence is 14 residues long. Germline CDR1 SGHRS, CDR2 YFSETQ. Trimming stripped 0 bases from V and 0 bases from J, with 7 bases between. CDR3 DNA sequence: TGCGCCAGCAGCTTGGAGGCTTTCTCCTACGAGCAGTACTTC. It is translated as CASSLEAFSYEQYF. The full variable domain, completed using reference TRBV5-1 and TRBJ2-7, is KAGVTQTPRYLIKTRGQQVTLSCSPISGHRSVSWYQQTPGQGLQFLFEYFSETQRNKGNFPGRFSGRQFSNSRSEMNVSTLELGDSALYLCASSLEAFSYEQYFGPGTRLTVT.

V usage is TRBV5-6 and J usage is TRBJ2-5, with unresolved D. Germline V gene sequence: CDR1 SGHDT, CDR2 YYEEEE. V lost 0 bases, J lost 5 bases, and 8 bases lay in between. The CDR3 is 13 residues long. The DNA for the CDR3 is TGTGCCAGCAGCTTGGTTCCATGGGAGACCCAGTACTTC. Translating gives CASSLVPWETQYF.

J is TRBJ2-7 and V is TRBV28; D remains unclear. Trimming removed 5 bases at V and 0 bases at J, with 14 bases between. The CDR3 covers 15 residues. The germline V gene encodes CDR1 MDHEN and CDR2 SYDVKM. CDR3 region: CASSQLQFSSYEQYF. CDR3 nucleotides: TGTGCCAGCAGTCAACTCCAGTTCAGCTCCTACGAGCAGTACTTC.

The gene calls are TRBV29-1 and TRBJ2-2, with D unresolved. The CDR3 consists of 11 residues. The V and J ends lost 4 bases and 6 bases respectively, with 6 bases between them. CDR1 and CDR2 (germline): SQVTM, ANQGSEA. The CDR3 DNA reads TGCAGCGTTGGTGGTCCCGGGGAGCTGTTTTTT. It yields the protein CSVGGPGELFF.

The chain is built from TRBV13 and TRBJ2-7; D is perhaps TRBD2 (6 bases). Trimming pared 3 bases from V and 3 bases from J, leaving 12 bases between. The CDR3 runs to 14 residues. Germline CDR1 and CDR2: PRHDT and FYEKMQ (reference sequence). The CDR3 spells CASSFSGGVYEQYF. The DNA of the CDR3 is TGTGCCAGCAGCTTTAGCGGAGGCGTCTACGAGCAGTACTTC.

The chain links TRBV7-2 to TRBJ2-7, with TRBD1 identical over 9 bases. There are 15 residues in the CDR3. The V gene's germline CDR1 is SGHTA and CDR2 FQGNSA. V dropped 0 bases and J dropped 4; count of bases not matched to a gene: 4. CDR3 DNA: TGTGCCAGCAGCTTAGCCGGGACAGGGAGGTACGAGCAGTACTTC. It specifies CASSLAGTGRYEQYF.

The chain couples TRBV19 to TRBJ2-1, with D possibly matching TRBD2 (9 bases). This CDR3 has 20 amino acids. V was pared by 3 bases and J by 4 bases, with 28 bases between. Per the germline V gene, CDR1 is LNHDA and CDR2 is SQIVND (reference sequence). The CDR3 protein is CASSMGRGRGRSGRYNEQFF. In DNA form, the CDR3 reads TGTGCCAGTAGTATGGGTCGGGGCAGGGGGCGCAGCGGGAGGTACAATGAGCAGTTCTTC.

This chain connects TRBV4-1 to TRBJ2-5, with a weak D call TRBD1 (6 bases). This CDR3 has 15 residues. Per germline, CDR1 MGHRA and CDR2 YSYEKL. V was clipped by 0 bases and J by 7 bases, with 15 bases between them. CDR3: CASSQDGAGVGTQYF. The CDR3 nucleotides read TGCGCCAGCAGCCAAGATGGAGCAGGGGTAGGGACCCAGTACTTC.

The chain uses TRBV6-6 and TRBJ1-5; D is unclear. The germline V and J ends were trimmed by 6 bases and 3 bases, with 15 bases remaining between them. From germline, CDR1 is MNHNY and CDR2 SVGAGI (reference sequence). This CDR3 contains 15 residues. The CDR3 DNA reads TGTGCCAGCAGACGTAACCAAGGCGACAATCAGCCCCAGCATTTT. Residues: CASRRNQGDNQPQHF.

This sequence joins TRBV30 and TRBJ2-1, with D hard to call. The CDR3 is 13 amino acids. V was shortened by 3 bases and J by 9 bases, with 15 bases between the two germline ends. CDR1 GTSNPN and CDR2 SVGIG come from the germline V gene (reference sequence). DNA of the CDR3: TGTGCCTGGAGCCGCCAGGTGGGAACTGAGCAGTTCTTC. Translating gives CAWSRQVGTEQFF.

The chain links TRBV19 to TRBJ2-1; 12 nucleotides match TRBD2. Trimming took 4 bases from V and 12 from J; bases not matched to a gene: 19. Germline lookup yields CDR1 LNHDA and CDR2 SQIVND (reference sequence). The CDR3 spans 18 residues. CDR3 in amino acids: CASSNGPSLAGGPGGQFF. The CDR3 nucleotides are TGTGCCAGTAGTAATGGCCCCTCTCTAGCGGGAGGGCCGGGGGGGCAGTTCTTC.

This clone has a handful of counts. The chain is built from TRBV10-2 and TRBJ1-2; no definite D call. The CDR3 covers 11 residues. Germline loops: CDR1 WSHSY, CDR2 SAAADI. The germline V and J ends were trimmed by 4 bases and 8 bases, with 8 bases remaining between them. CDR3 nucleotide sequence: TGCGCCAGCAGTGTTTTGGGCGGCTACACCTTC. The encoded protein is CASSVLGGYTF.